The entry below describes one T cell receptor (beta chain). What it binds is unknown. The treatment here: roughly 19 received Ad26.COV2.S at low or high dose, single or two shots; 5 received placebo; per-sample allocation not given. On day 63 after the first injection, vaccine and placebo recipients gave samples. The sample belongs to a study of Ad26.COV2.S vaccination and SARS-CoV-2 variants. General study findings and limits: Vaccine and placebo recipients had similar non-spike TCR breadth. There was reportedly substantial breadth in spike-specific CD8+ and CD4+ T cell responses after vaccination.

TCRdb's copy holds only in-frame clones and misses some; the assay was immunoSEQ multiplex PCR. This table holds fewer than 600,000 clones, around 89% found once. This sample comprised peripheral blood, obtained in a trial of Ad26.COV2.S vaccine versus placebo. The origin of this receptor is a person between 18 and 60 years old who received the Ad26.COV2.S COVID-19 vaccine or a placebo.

CDR3: CASSLARQGGRMNTEAFF. Written as DNA, the CDR3 is TGTGCCAGCAGCTTAGCCAGACAGGGGGGTAGAATGAACACTGAAGCTTTCTTT. The rearrangement links TRBV7-6 to TRBJ1-1, with 9 bases that match TRBD1. V shed 0 bases and J 0 bases; nucleotides not matched to a gene: 8. The germline V gene encodes CDR1 SGHVS and CDR2 FNYEAQ. The CDR3 sequence is 18 residues long.